The 30 T cell receptor beta chains given below trace back to one sample, sequenced in a study of T cells after yellow fever vaccination. TCRdb reprocessed the 5' RACE reads with MiXCR, giving one entry per CDR3 protein. The table lists under 600,000 distinct CDR3 sequences, roughly 12% of them singletons. Sequenced here: PBMCs, sampled on the day of the yellow fever booster vaccination. The receptors here all came from a man younger than 40 who received the YFV17D yellow fever vaccine.

This chain joins TRBV15 and TRBJ1-4; tentative D call: TRBD1 (6 bases). V gave up 4 bases and J gave up 7 bases, with 16 bases separating them. The germline V gene encodes CDR1 LNHNV and CDR2 YYDKDF (reference sequence). The CDR3 has 15 residues. This CDR3 reads CATSTATGIREKLFF. In DNA form, the CDR3 reads TGTGCCACCAGCACAGCAACAGGGATTCGTGAAAAACTGTTTTTT.

This clonotype was counted at least ten times. The chain links TRBV12-3 or TRBV12-4 to TRBJ2-6; a weak D match, TRBD2 (5 bases). This CDR3 spans 16 amino acids. Trimming removed 3 bases at V and 0 bases at J, with 9 bases between. The CDR3 is CASSFLAGSGANVLTF. The CDR3 DNA is TGTGCCAGCAGTTTCCTGGCGGGCTCTGGGGCCAACGTCCTGACTTTC.

The chain combines TRBV5-1 with TRBJ2-7; 8 bases are shared with TRBD2. Unmatched junction bases numbered 7, after V lost 1 base and J lost 1 base. The CDR3 contains 16 residues. Per germline, CDR1 SGHRS and CDR2 YFSETQ. In nucleotides, the CDR3 is TGCGCCAGCAGCTTGACGGGCGGGAGGACATCCTACGAGCAGTACTTC. It yields the protein CASSLTGGRTSYEQYF.

The V call is TRBV19, the J call TRBJ2-7, with D uncertain. This CDR3 has 14 amino acids. Germline-derived CDR1 and CDR2 are LNHDA and SQIVND (reference sequence). With 7 bases removed from V and 2 bases from J, the gap between germline ends came to 15 bases. CDR3 DNA: TGTGCCAGTAAGACCCTGGCAGGAGCCTACGAGCAGTACTTC. Protein sequence: CASKTLAGAYEQYF.

This clonotype came up a few times. This chain uses TRBV6-5 with TRBJ2-1, with 11 nucleotides matching TRBD2. In germline, CDR1 is MNHEY, CDR2 SVGAGI. The CDR3 extends over 17 amino acids. V was clipped by 1 base and J by 9 bases; unmatched bases: 11. The CDR3 nucleotides read TGTGCCAGCAGTTACTACGCCGGGACTAGCGGTTTACGTGAGCAGTTCTTC. Encoded protein: CASSYYAGTSGLREQFF.

There are a few counts of this clonotype. The gene calls are TRBV7-8 and TRBJ2-1, with 10 bases lining up with TRBD2. The CDR3 covers 19 residues. V was pared by 0 bases and J by 0 bases, with 8 bases of the junction left unmatched. Per the germline V gene, CDR1 is SGHVS and CDR2 is FQNEAQ. DNA of the CDR3: TGTGCCAGCAGCTTAGCGTTAGCGGGAGGTCTAAGCTCCTACAATGAGCAGTTCTTC. Its translation is CASSLALAGGLSSYNEQFF.

This rearrangement joins TRBV14 to TRBJ2-3, with D maybe TRBD1 (5 bases). CDR1 is SGHDN and CDR2 is FVKESK in the germline V gene. CDR3 length: 14 residues. Trimming took 1 base from V and 3 from J, leaving 8 bases between them. For the CDR3, the DNA is TGTGCCAGCAGCCAAGGGGCAGGGACAGATACGCAGTATTTT. This encodes CASSQGAGTDTQYF. Filled out from reference TRBV14 and TRBJ2-3, the complete variable domain reads EAGVTQFPSHSVIEKGQTVTLRCDPISGHDNLYWYRRVMGKEIKFLLHFVKESKQDESGMPNNRFLAERTGGTYSTLKVQPAELEDSGVYFCASSQGAGTDTQYFGPGTRLTVL.

The CDR3 DNA sequence: TGTGCCAGCAGTTACGAAGGGACCTCCTACGAGCAGTACTTC. Residues: CASSYEGTSYEQYF. The rearrangement uses TRBV6-2 or TRBV6-3 and TRBJ2-7; D tentatively reads TRBD1 or TRBD2 (5 bases each). Trimming removed 2 bases at V and 0 bases at J, with 8 bases between. This CDR3 comprises 14 residues. Germline V gene sequence: CDR1 MNHEY, CDR2 SVGEGT.

The chain joins TRBV23-1 to TRBJ2-4, with 7 bases matching TRBD2. TRBV23-1 counts as an open reading frame of uncertain function. The trim removed 0 bases at V and 2 bases at J, leaving 4 bases unmatched. This CDR3 has 16 residues. The DNA for the CDR3 is TGCGCCAGCAGTCAATCAACGGGGGGTTCCAAAAACATTCAGTACTTC. As protein: CASSQSTGGSKNIQYF.

CDR3 DNA sequence: TGTGCCAGCAGCCAAGCAACAGGGGATAATTGGTACGAGCAGTACTTC. Amino acids: CASSQATGDNWYEQYF. This rearrangement joins TRBV7-2 to TRBJ2-7; 7 bases fit TRBD1. Germline loops: CDR1 SGHTA, CDR2 FQGNSA. The CDR3 extends over 16 amino acids. Trimming at V came to 5 bases and at J to 4 bases, leaving 14 bases not matched to a gene.

This clonotype was observed a handful of times. J is TRBJ2-7 and V is TRBV12-3 or TRBV12-4; 14 bases align to TRBD2. J was trimmed by 3 bases and V by 11 bases; bases with no gene match: 3. This CDR3 is 13 amino acids long. The CDR3 DNA sequence: TGTGCCTGCGGGACTAGCGGGAGCTACGAGCAGTACTTC. Protein sequence: CACGTSGSYEQYF.

This clonotype was seen at least ten times. The V call is TRBV5-1, the J call TRBJ2-1; 13 nucleotides line up with TRBD2. V shed 4 bases and J 6 bases; nucleotides not matched to a gene: 4. Germline V gives CDR1 SGHRS, CDR2 YFSETQ. The CDR3 loop spans 15 amino acids. The CDR3, as DNA: TGCGCCAGCAGCGGACTAGCGGGAGAGCGCAATGAGCAGTTCTTC. Translation: CASSGLAGERNEQFF.

Only a few counts were recorded for this clonotype. The chain uses TRBV24-1 and TRBJ2-3; no firm D call. V lost 5 bases and J 0 bases, leaving 8 bases between the germline ends. Germline-derived CDR1 and CDR2 are KGHDR and SFDVKD. This CDR3 is built from 14 residues. CDR3 loop: CATSVVGSTDTQYF. The CDR3 nucleotides read TGTGCCACCAGTGTAGTGGGGAGCACAGATACGCAGTATTTT.

The V call is TRBV7-2, the J call TRBJ2-2; 8 bases fit TRBD2. The ends lost 5 bases at V and 3 bases at J; junction bases unmatched: 8. Germline CDR1 is SGHTA and CDR2 is FQGNSA. This CDR3 comprises 16 residues. The CDR3 spells CASSASGTRYTGELFF. The CDR3, as DNA: TGTGCCAGCAGCGCCTCCGGGACTAGATACACCGGGGAGCTGTTTTTT.

This clonotype was counted many times. J is TRBJ1-1 and V is TRBV12-3 or TRBV12-4; D uncertain. The CDR3 runs to 13 residues. V was shortened by 2 bases and J by 1 base, with 5 bases between the two germline ends. As DNA, the CDR3 is TGTGCCAGCAGTTTAAGATCGAACACTGAAGCTTTCTTT. The encoded protein is CASSLRSNTEAFF.

Only a few counts were recorded for this clonotype. The chain employs TRBV4-3 and TRBJ2-1; 9 nucleotides line up with TRBD2. Germline CDR1 is LGHNA and CDR2 is YSLEER. The CDR3 consists of 15 residues. The J segment lost 7 bases and the V segment lost 5 bases, leaving 9 bases of the junction unmatched. The CDR3 nucleotides read TGCGCCAGCAGCAGCTGGCGGGAGGGTCGGAATGAGCAGTTCTTC. Translated: CASSSWREGRNEQFF.

V and J are TRBV29-1 and TRBJ2-5, with TRBD1 matching 8 bases. CDR3 length: 13 residues. The germline gives CDR1 SQVTM, CDR2 ANQGSEA. Trimming at V came to 4 bases and at J to 3 bases, leaving 4 bases not matched to a gene. This CDR3 is CSVAGGKEETQYF. CDR3 nucleotide sequence: TGCAGCGTTGCAGGGGGCAAGGAAGAGACCCAGTACTTC.

This clonotype was recorded at least ten times. This chain connects TRBV6-1 to TRBJ2-1; 7 nucleotides line up with TRBD2. With V trimmed by 6 bases and J by 0 bases, 8 bases remained unmatched. From germline, CDR1 is MNHNS and CDR2 SASEGT. The CDR3 is made up of 16 amino acids. This CDR3 reads CASSPPASGSYNEQFF. DNA of the CDR3: TGTGCCAGCAGCCCACCTGCTAGCGGCTCCTACAATGAGCAGTTCTTC.

The V and J genes are TRBV11-2 and TRBJ1-6; D unresolved. Germline assignment: CDR1 SGHAT and CDR2 FQNNGV. Trimming left V 2 bases short and J 4 bases short, with 6 bases between. This CDR3 is built from 14 residues. CDR3 residues: CASSLKLYNSPLHF. The CDR3 DNA is TGTGCCAGCAGCTTAAAATTATATAATTCACCCCTCCACTTT.

This clonotype was found a few times. This chain connects TRBV28 to TRBJ2-7; maybe TRBD2 (7 bases). The CDR3 extends over 14 amino acids. Trimming cost V 7 bases and J 3 bases, with 16 bases left between them. CDR1 MDHEN and CDR2 SYDVKM come from the germline V gene. The CDR3 DNA reads TGTGCCAGCACCCGCGGGGGCAGTTACTACGAGCAGTACTTC. It yields the protein CASTRGGSYYEQYF.

The rearrangement uses TRBV28 and TRBJ2-3; no clear D gene. Deletions cut 7 bases from V and 3 bases from J, with 5 bases between. Germline V gives CDR1 MDHEN, CDR2 SYDVKM. This CDR3 is 11 amino acids long. The CDR3 loop reads CASMETDTQYF. CDR3 sequence (DNA): TGTGCCAGCATGGAGACAGATACGCAGTATTTT.

The chain recombines TRBV7-9 with TRBJ2-5, with 7 bases lining up with TRBD1. Germline V lookup: CDR1 SEHNR, CDR2 FQNEAQ (reference sequence). The CDR3 runs to 17 residues. V lost 0 bases, J lost 5 bases, and 12 bases stayed unmatched. The CDR3 DNA sequence: TGTGCCAGCAGCTTAGCATGGGGGCGACAGGGAAGTGAGACCCAGTACTTC. Protein product: CASSLAWGRQGSETQYF.

This sequence joins TRBV20-1 and TRBJ2-7, with TRBD2 matching 11 bases. V shed 3 bases, J shed 3 bases, and the junction held 4 bases outside the gene matches. This CDR3 region has 14 residues. The germline gives CDR1 DFQATT, CDR2 SNEGSKA (reference sequence). CDR3 in DNA: TGCAGTGCTAGTAATAGCGGGAGGGTCTACGAGCAGTACTTC. This translates into CSASNSGRVYEQYF.

The chain couples TRBV20-1 to TRBJ2-3; 8 bases agree with TRBD2. There are 16 residues in the CDR3. Germline CDR1 and CDR2: DFQATT and SNEGSKA (reference sequence). Trimming removed 6 bases from V and 4 bases from J; junction bases left unmatched: 15. The CDR3 sequence: CSATRLGGGASDTQYF. As DNA, the CDR3 is TGCAGTGCAACCCGGCTCGGGGGGGGTGCGTCAGATACGCAGTATTTT.

This clonotype has more than one count but fewer than ten. The chain employs TRBV5-4 and TRBJ2-3; tentative D call: TRBD2 (6 bases). The CDR3 consists of 16 residues. The germline gives CDR1 SGHNT, CDR2 YYREEE (reference sequence). Trimming removed 1 base at V and 2 bases at J, with 14 bases between. CDR3 region: CASSLSRDFLTDTQYF. The CDR3, as DNA: TGTGCCAGCAGCTTGTCCAGGGACTTCCTCACAGATACGCAGTATTTT.

This clonotype appeared a few times. The chain has TRBV6-1 and TRBJ2-7, with 9 bases matching TRBD2. After removal of 5 bases from V and 3 bases from J, the junction contained 8 bases not matched to a gene. The CDR3 length is 15 residues. Per germline, CDR1 MNHNS and CDR2 SASEGT. For the CDR3, the DNA is TGTGCCAGCAGTACGCGGACTAGCGCCCGCTACGAGCAGTACTTC. The encoded protein is CASSTRTSARYEQYF.

The rearrangement links TRBV20-1 to TRBJ2-7; 7 bases are a match to TRBD1. The CDR3 has 13 residues. V dropped 6 bases and J dropped 0; count of bases not matched to a gene: 5. The germline V gene encodes CDR1 DFQATT and CDR2 SNEGSKA (reference sequence). The CDR3 loop reads CSADRASSYEQYF. The CDR3, as DNA: TGCAGTGCCGACAGGGCCAGCTCCTACGAGCAGTACTTC.

This chain joins TRBV29-1 and TRBJ1-2; the match to TRBD1 covers 7 bases. Per the germline V gene, CDR1 is SQVTM and CDR2 is ANQGSEA. The CDR3 sequence is 13 residues long. V trimming: 2 bases; J trimming: 7 bases; junction bases outside the gene matches: 7. CDR3 region: CSVEPGRTGGYTF. Here the CDR3 DNA reads TGCAGCGTTGAACCAGGAAGGACAGGTGGCTACACCTTC.

This clonotype was recorded at least ten times. This rearrangement joins TRBV15 to TRBJ2-6, with 8 bases matching TRBD1. Germline CDR1 LNHNV, CDR2 YYDKDF (reference sequence). This CDR3 has 16 residues. Trimming removed 2 bases from V and 2 bases from J; junction bases left unmatched: 2. DNA of the CDR3: TGTGCCACCAGCAGACAGACAGGGGCTGGGGCCAACGTCCTGACTTTC. This codes for CATSRQTGAGANVLTF.

On this clonotype: A read error is possible here, since a much larger clone lies one base away. The chain links TRBV6-1 to TRBJ2-5, with TRBD2 identical over 9 bases. The CDR3 loop spans 13 amino acids. The J segment lost 3 bases and the V segment lost 7 bases, leaving 3 bases of the junction unmatched. CDR1 is MNHNS, CDR2 SASEGT, per germline. This CDR3 reads CASNVAGEETQYF. The CDR3 coding sequence is TGTGCCAGCAACGTAGCGGGAGAAGAGACCCAGTACTTC.